The 29 T cell receptor beta chains below were found in one sample sequenced in a study of cytomegalovirus exposure and HLA in healthy donors. The primer mix had 60 Vbeta and 13 Jbeta primers. Here immunoSEQ multiplex PCR was the method, and the copy in TCRdb shows in-frame clones only, minus some. The table records some 100,000 clones, 65% to 85% of them present only once. Sequenced input: PBMCs. Every receptor here comes from a man in his fifties or sixties in good health and CMV-seronegative.

This chain uses TRBV5-4 with TRBJ2-7, with 8 bases aligning to TRBD1. This CDR3 region has 16 residues. V shed 5 bases, J shed 3 bases, and the junction held 13 bases outside the gene matches. Germline V gives CDR1 SGHNT, CDR2 YYREEE (reference sequence). CDR3 sequence reads: CASRTLIRDRNYEQYF. The CDR3 bases are TGTGCCAGCAGAACACTCATCCGGGACAGGAACTACGAGCAGTACTTC.

This clone appeared a few times. The chain uses TRBV19 and TRBJ1-1, with 8 bases that match TRBD1. CDR3 length equals 16 residues. The germline gives CDR1 LNHDA, CDR2 SQIVND (reference sequence). The junction had 8 bases not matched to a gene; V was cut back by 5 bases and J by 0 bases. This CDR3 is CASSPRTGRMNTEAFF. Written as DNA, the CDR3 is TGTGCCAGTAGTCCTCGGACAGGGCGCATGAACACTGAAGCTTTCTTT.

The chain has TRBV9 and TRBJ1-1; D ambiguous. This CDR3 has 13 amino acids. Germline-derived CDR1 and CDR2 are SGDLS and YYNGEE. The ends were cut back, 1 base at V and 5 bases at J, with 9 bases in the middle. CDR3 sequence reads: CASSVRGRTEAFF. The DNA of the CDR3 is TGTGCCAGCAGCGTAAGAGGGAGGACTGAAGCTTTCTTT.

This sequence joins TRBV28 and TRBJ1-2; D gene unclear. This CDR3 has 14 amino acids. Germline-derived CDR1 and CDR2 are MDHEN and SYDVKM. Trimming pared 6 bases from V and 0 bases from J, leaving 11 bases between. The CDR3 here is CASSLPGTNYGYTF. The CDR3 coding sequence is TGTGCCAGCAGCTTACCAGGAACTAACTATGGCTACACCTTC.

This clone was detected a few times. This chain joins TRBV7-2 and TRBJ2-7; TRBD2 aligns across 10 bases. The CDR3 has 18 residues. With 0 bases clipped from V and 5 bases from J, the junction kept 13 bases outside the gene matches. The V gene's germline CDR1 is SGHTA and CDR2 FQGNSA. CDR3 bases: TGTGCCAGCAGCTTAGCAGGGGGCGGGCTAGCGGGAGCCGACGAGCAGTACTTC. Protein: CASSLAGGGLAGADEQYF.

The chain joins TRBV6-1 to TRBJ2-7; D may be TRBD2 (6 bases). The CDR3 consists of 13 residues. V lost 11 bases to trimming and J lost 0 bases, with 14 bases between them. The V gene's germline CDR1 is MNHNS and CDR2 SASEGT. The CDR3 DNA follows: TGTGCCGGGACTGAGGACGGCTCCTACGAGCAGTACTTC. This encodes CAGTEDGSYEQYF.

The chain uses TRBV30 and TRBJ2-5; possibly TRBD2 for D (6 bases). The CDR3 has 17 residues. The germline V and J ends were trimmed by 7 bases and 2 bases, with 26 bases remaining between them. Per the germline V gene, CDR1 is GTSNPN and CDR2 is SVGIG (reference sequence). This CDR3 is CAYTPFGAGNAQETQYF. The DNA for the CDR3 is TGTGCCTACACCCCCTTCGGAGCGGGTAACGCACAAGAGACCCAGTACTTC.

The chain carries TRBV6-5 and TRBJ1-4; D unresolved. With 6 bases removed from V and 8 bases from J, the gap between germline ends came to 16 bases. The CDR3 length is 14 residues. Germline CDR1 is MNHEY and CDR2 is SVGAGI. The CDR3 sequence is CASREGSKIEKLFF. The CDR3, as DNA: TGTGCCAGCAGGGAGGGCAGCAAAATAGAAAAACTGTTTTTT.

The chain combines TRBV2 with TRBJ1-4, with 10 bases matching TRBD1. Germline assignment: CDR1 SNHLY and CDR2 FYNNEI. The CDR3 is made up of 14 amino acids. The V segment lost 7 bases and the J segment 5 bases; nucleotides outside the gene matches: 4. The CDR3 DNA is TGTGCCAGCAATGGGGACAGGGGAAATGAAAAACTGTTTTTT. It codes for CASNGDRGNEKLFF.

This clone has a handful of counts. V is TRBV2 and J is TRBJ1-1; D gene unclear. Germline CDR1 and CDR2: SNHLY and FYNNEI. The CDR3 length is 13 residues. V dropped 4 bases and J dropped 6 bases, with 12 bases sitting between them. CDR3 region: CASSVKTASEAFF. Written as DNA, the CDR3 is TGTGCCAGCAGTGTGAAAACTGCTTCTGAAGCTTTCTTT.

The rearrangement uses TRBV2 and TRBJ1-1; possibly TRBD1 for D (5 bases). In germline, CDR1 is SNHLY, CDR2 FYNNEI. V was shortened by 5 bases and J by 6 bases, with 22 bases between the two germline ends. The CDR3 has 16 amino acids. The CDR3 sequence: CASSRGLTGTGAEAFF. The CDR3, as DNA: TGTGCCAGCAGTCGAGGTTTAACGGGGACTGGCGCTGAAGCTTTCTTT.

The chain has TRBV7-6 and TRBJ1-6; 11 bases map to TRBD1. The trim removed 4 bases at V and 9 bases at J, leaving 2 bases unmatched. This CDR3 comprises 14 residues. Germline CDR1 reads SGHVS; CDR2 reads FNYEAQ. The CDR3 bases are TGTGCCAGCAGCTCCGGGACAGGGGGTTCACCCCTCCACTTT. Amino acid sequence: CASSSGTGGSPLHF.

This sequence joins TRBV2 and TRBJ2-4; D not resolved. Between the trimmed V and J ends, which lost 8 bases and 9 bases, there was a span of 11 bases. Germline V gene lookup returns CDR1 SNHLY and CDR2 FYNNEI. The CDR3 runs 11 residues. The CDR3 reads CASADRGIQYF. DNA for the CDR3: TGTGCCAGCGCAGATCGAGGCATTCAGTACTTC.

The chain links TRBV6-1 to TRBJ1-2; 7 bases align to TRBD1. Germline V CDR1 and CDR2: MNHNS, SASEGT. The CDR3 extends over 11 amino acids. Trimming at V came to 8 bases and at J to 8 bases, leaving 5 bases not matched to a gene. The CDR3 nucleotides read TGTGCCAGCGGGACAGCAAAAGGCTACACCTTC. Its translation: CASGTAKGYTF.

The chain recombines TRBV28 with TRBJ1-1; D is possibly TRBD1 (5 bases). Between the trimmed V and J ends, which lost 5 bases and 4 bases, there was a span of 17 bases. Per the germline V gene, CDR1 is MDHEN and CDR2 is SYDVKM. This CDR3 contains 15 residues. CDR3 bases: TGTGCCAGCAGTGGGGGGGGAACAGAGGGCACTGAAGCTTTCTTT. Translating gives CASSGGGTEGTEAFF.

The V and J genes are TRBV4-3 and TRBJ2-3; 12 nucleotides agree with TRBD2. Trimming at V came to 1 base and at J to 3 bases, leaving 2 bases not matched to a gene. Germline CDR1 LGHNA, CDR2 YSLEER. The CDR3 spans 16 residues. The CDR3, as DNA: TGCGCCAGCAGCCAAGGACTAGCGGGAGTGACAGATACGCAGTATTTT. Translation: CASSQGLAGVTDTQYF.

The rearrangement uses TRBV27 and TRBJ2-3; TRBD1 matches 7 bases. The CDR3 totals 16 residues. CDR1 is MNHEY, CDR2 SMNVEV, per germline (reference sequence). Trimming removed 11 bases from V and 4 bases from J; junction bases left unmatched: 18. CDR3 in amino acids: CAGTISTLTGADTQYF. CDR3 nucleotide sequence: TGTGCCGGCACCATAAGCACCCTTACAGGGGCAGATACGCAGTATTTT.

The V call is TRBV21-1, the J call TRBJ2-6; the tabulated D call, TRBD1, remains unverified against the DNA. TRBV21-1 is a pseudogene. The CDR3 is 15 amino acids. The CDR3 is CASKLQDSGANVLTF. The CDR3 region has the DNA TGTGCCAGCAAATTACAGGACTCTGGGGCCAACGTCCTGACTTTC.

The rearrangement joins TRBV7-9 to TRBJ1-2, with D perhaps TRBD1 (5 bases). Germline-derived CDR1 and CDR2 are SEHNR and FQNEAQ (reference sequence). The CDR3 loop spans 13 amino acids. Trimming stripped 5 bases from V and 2 bases from J, with 9 bases between. The CDR3 DNA is TGTGCCAGCAGCGGACACTACAACTATGGCTACACCTTC. Its protein is CASSGHYNYGYTF.

The chain employs TRBV28 and TRBJ1-2; TRBD1 agrees at 8 bases. V trimming: 8 bases; J trimming: 6 bases; junction bases outside the gene matches: 8. The CDR3 is 13 amino acids. CDR1 and CDR2 (germline): MDHEN, SYDVKM. Here the CDR3 reads CASLTGGLNGYTF. The CDR3 DNA reads as TGTGCCAGCCTTACAGGGGGATTGAATGGCTACACCTTC.

The gene calls are TRBV7-2 and TRBJ2-5; TRBD2 aligns across 11 bases. Trimming cost V 4 bases and J 0 bases; bases outside gene matches: 7. In germline, CDR1 is SGHTA, CDR2 FQGNSA. The CDR3 extends over 17 amino acids. CDR3 sequence reads: CASSSGLAEGYQETQYF. The CDR3 nucleotides read TGTGCCAGCAGCTCGGGACTAGCGGAGGGGTACCAAGAGACCCAGTACTTC.

The rearrangement joins TRBV5-6 to TRBJ2-5, with 11 bases aligning to TRBD2. The CDR3 covers 17 residues. The germline gives CDR1 SGHDT, CDR2 YYEEEE. With 0 bases clipped from V and 4 bases from J, the junction kept 8 bases outside the gene matches. CDR3 in amino acids: CASSLGPSGGTRETQYF. The DNA of the CDR3 is TGTGCCAGCAGCTTGGGCCCTAGCGGGGGGACCCGAGAGACCCAGTACTTC.

The chain links TRBV28 to TRBJ2-7; 8 bases align to TRBD1. V lost 10 bases and J lost 0; bases outside the gene matches: 11. The CDR3 has 15 residues. The germline CDR1 and CDR2 sequences are MDHEN and SYDVKM. The CDR3 nucleotides read TGTGCCATTTATCCCGGGACAGGACCCTCCTACGAGCAGTACTTC. Translated: CAIYPGTGPSYEQYF.

This clone appeared a few times. The CDR3 DNA sequence: TGCGCCAGCAGCTTGCCAGACGGGACAGGGCGGGAGACCCAGTACTTC. Protein: CASSLPDGTGRETQYF. The chain is built from TRBV5-1 and TRBJ2-5; 9 bases are a match to TRBD1. The J segment lost 5 bases and the V segment lost 1 base, leaving 9 bases of the junction unmatched. Germline V gives CDR1 SGHRS, CDR2 YFSETQ. The CDR3 length is 16 residues.

The rearrangement uses TRBV28 and TRBJ2-3; TRBD2 might be the D (6 bases). V shed 6 bases and J shed 3 bases, with 19 bases lying between them. The CDR3 has 16 amino acids. Per the germline V gene, CDR1 is MDHEN and CDR2 is SYDVKM. CDR3: CASSLSGVIGTDTQYF. The DNA for the CDR3 is TGTGCCAGCAGCCTTTCGGGGGTTATTGGGACAGATACGCAGTATTTT. Full variable domain (remainder filled in from reference TRBV28 and TRBJ2-3): DVKVTQSSRYLVKRTGEKVFLECVQDMDHENMFWYRQDPGLGLRLIYFSYDVKMKEKGDIPEGYSVSREKKERFSLILESASTNQTSMYLCASSLSGVIGTDTQYFGPGTRLTVL.

The J gene is TRBJ1-1, the V gene TRBV5-1, with 9 bases matching TRBD1. The V and J ends lost 4 bases and 2 bases, in that order; junction bases with no gene match: 3. Germline V CDR1 and CDR2: SGHRS, YFSETQ. The CDR3 is made up of 14 amino acids. The CDR3 protein is CASSEGQGNTEAFF. The CDR3 DNA reads TGCGCCAGCAGCGAGGGACAGGGCAACACTGAAGCTTTCTTT.

As for this clone: Mismatch with germline at one junction end may stem from a read error. The rearrangement joins TRBV7-9 to TRBJ2-7; 7 bases match TRBD1. The CDR3 contains 13 residues. Germline lookup yields CDR1 SEHNR and CDR2 FQNEAQ (reference sequence). The CDR3 spells CSSSQGTAYEQYF. The CDR3 region has the DNA TGTTCCAGCAGCCAGGGGACAGCCTACGAGCAGTACTTC.

The V and J genes are TRBV7-9 and TRBJ1-2, with D hard to call. Germline assignment: CDR1 SEHNR and CDR2 FQNEAQ (reference sequence). The length of the CDR3 is 14 residues. The germline V and J ends were trimmed by 2 bases and 0 bases, with 7 bases remaining between them. CDR3 sequence reads: CASSLPVPNYGYTF. In DNA form, the CDR3 reads TGTGCCAGCAGCTTACCTGTCCCTAACTATGGCTACACCTTC. The full variable domain, with the rest looked up from reference TRBV7-9 and TRBJ1-2, is DTGVSQNPRHKITKRGQNVTFRCDPISEHNRLYWYRQTLGQGPEFLTYFQNEAQLEKSRLLSDRFSAERPKGSFSTLEIQRTEQGDSAMYLCASSLPVPNYGYTFGSGTRLTVV.

V gene TRBV7-6 combines with J gene TRBJ2-4, with 11 bases lining up with TRBD1. This CDR3 has 18 amino acids. Germline V gives CDR1 SGHVS, CDR2 FNYEAQ. The V gene end was trimmed by 6 bases and the J gene end by 0 bases; junction bases not matched to a gene: 10. The CDR3 spells CASSTGTGGPLAKNIQYF. The CDR3 nucleotides are TGTGCCAGCAGTACCGGGACAGGGGGACCCCTAGCCAAAAACATTCAGTACTTC.